Presented here are 30 T cell receptor beta chains from one specimen sequenced in a study of identical twins. TCRdb ran MiXCR on the 5' RACE reads and lists one entry per CDR3 protein. The sample holds fewer than 650,000 distinct CDR3 sequences, approximately 10% seen once. These data are also associated with another study on yellow fever vaccine responses in identical twins.

Input material: PBMCs. The receptor source for this set is a woman in her late teens or twenties in good health.

This clonotype was recorded at least ten times. This chain joins TRBV7-9 and TRBJ2-5, with D unresolved. Looked up from germline, CDR1 is SEHNR and CDR2 is FQNEAQ (reference sequence). The CDR3 sequence is 16 residues long. V lost 6 bases and J 1 base, leaving 18 bases between the germline ends. The DNA of the CDR3 is TGTGCCAGCAGTCTGAACCACCCTGACCTCCAAGAGACCCAGTACTTC. Encoded protein: CASSLNHPDLQETQYF.

In its sample, this clonotype was seen a few times. The V and J genes are TRBV20-1 and TRBJ1-2; the D is unclear. Looked up from germline, CDR1 is DFQATT and CDR2 is SNEGSKA (reference sequence). There are 16 residues in the CDR3. With 0 bases removed from V and 1 base from J, the gap between germline ends came to 15 bases. For the CDR3, the DNA is TGCAGTGCTAGAGATGGCGGTTCCCCCCTTAACTATGGCTACACCTTC. As protein: CSARDGGSPLNYGYTF.

This clonotype was counted only a few times. The CDR3 loop reads CASSRTAGNTGELFF. The CDR3, as DNA: TGTGCCAGCAGCCGCACTGCAGGGAACACCGGGGAGCTGTTTTTT. The chain combines TRBV7-3 with TRBJ2-2; D is undetermined. The CDR3 covers 15 residues. Trimming removed 5 bases at V and 1 base at J, with 11 bases between. Per germline, CDR1 SGHTA and CDR2 FQGTGA.

This clonotype was counted ten times or more. The rearrangement uses TRBV29-1 and TRBJ2-3, with a weak D call TRBD2 (6 bases). Trimming pared 7 bases from V and 2 bases from J, leaving 16 bases between. Germline CDR1 is SQVTM and CDR2 is ANQGSEA. The CDR3 has 14 residues. The CDR3 loop is CSAGTSFPTDTQYF. DNA of the CDR3: TGCAGCGCCGGCACTAGCTTTCCCACAGATACGCAGTATTTT.

This clonotype was recorded at least ten times. The chain joins TRBV5-1 to TRBJ2-2, with 9 bases matching TRBD2. Germline CDR1 is SGHRS and CDR2 is YFSETQ. Unmatched junction bases numbered 7, after V lost 1 base and J lost 3 bases. CDR3 size: 17 residues. CDR3 in amino acids: CASSLRRRGGHTGELFF. The DNA of the CDR3 is TGCGCCAGCAGCTTGAGACGGCGGGGGGGCCACACCGGGGAGCTGTTTTTT.

This clonotype was counted only a few times. The CDR3 coding sequence is TGTGCCATCAGTGAGTCCCGGGGCCGGGCCAACGTCCTGACTTTC. This codes for CAISESRGRANVLTF. This chain joins TRBV10-3 and TRBJ2-6; possibly TRBD1 or TRBD2 for D (5 bases each). The CDR3 is made up of 15 amino acids. Germline-derived CDR1 and CDR2 are ENHRY and SYGVKD. Trimming shortened V by 0 bases and J by 5 bases, and 8 bases separated the two germline ends.

This clonotype was seen at least ten times. This chain connects TRBV12-3 or TRBV12-4 to TRBJ1-3; tentatively, D is TRBD1 (5 bases). The CDR3 spans 14 residues. The V end was cut by 1 base, the J end by 2 bases, with 6 bases between. Written as DNA, the CDR3 is TGTGCCAGCAGTTTAGTAGGGGCTGGAAACACCATATATTTT. Translating gives CASSLVGAGNTIYF.

The J gene is TRBJ2-5, the V gene TRBV20-1; D might be TRBD2 (6 bases). CDR1 is DFQATT, CDR2 SNEGSKA, per germline (reference sequence). The CDR3 has 16 amino acids. V gave up 6 bases and J gave up 2 bases, with 22 bases separating them. The CDR3 is CSARSLGGSWQETQYF. The DNA of the CDR3 is TGCAGTGCCAGAAGTCTTGGGGGGAGTTGGCAAGAGACCCAGTACTTC.

A few counts support this clonotype. The chain joins TRBV14 to TRBJ2-1, with D uncertain. V was shortened by 2 bases and J by 3 bases, with 11 bases between the two germline ends. CDR1 is SGHDN, CDR2 FVKESK, per germline. The CDR3 totals 15 residues. The CDR3 DNA is TGTGCCAGCAGCCAACCTGGGCAGAACTACAATGAGCAGTTCTTC. Translation: CASSQPGQNYNEQFF.

In this sample, this clonotype turned up a few times. The chain has TRBV3-1 and TRBJ2-2; D is unresolved. V gave up 5 bases and J gave up 6 bases, with 25 bases separating them. CDR3 length: 18 residues. Germline CDR1 and CDR2: LGHDT and YNNKEL (reference sequence). The CDR3: CASSVRYRNPTLAGELFF. The CDR3 DNA reads as TGTGCCAGCAGCGTCCGCTATCGAAACCCGACCCTAGCCGGGGAGCTGTTTTTT.

This clonotype was counted many times. The chain recombines TRBV5-4 with TRBJ2-3; 11 nucleotides match TRBD2. Germline V lookup: CDR1 SGHNT, CDR2 YYREEE (reference sequence). The J segment lost 8 bases and the V segment lost 2 bases, leaving 7 bases of the junction unmatched. CDR3 size: 15 residues. CDR3 coding DNA: TGTGCCAGCAGCTTTAGCGGGGGGGCCATTGGTACGCAGTATTTT. This sequence encodes CASSFSGGAIGTQYF.

The chain combines TRBV6-1 with TRBJ2-2, with 10 bases identical to TRBD1. CDR3 length: 15 amino acids. Germline V CDR1 and CDR2: MNHNS, SASEGT. J was trimmed by 7 bases and V by 9 bases; bases with no gene match: 11. CDR3 in amino acids: CASTLTGGSGGELFF. The CDR3 DNA follows: TGTGCCAGTACTCTGACAGGGGGCTCTGGCGGGGAGCTGTTTTTT.

The sample holds many counts of this clonotype. V is TRBV29-1 and J is TRBJ2-7, with TRBD2 matching 8 bases. Trimming cost V 6 bases and J 5 bases; bases outside gene matches: 9. Germline V gene sequence: CDR1 SQVTM, CDR2 ANQGSEA. This CDR3 has 13 amino acids. The CDR3 here is CSVTRTSLNEQYF. DNA of the CDR3: TGCAGCGTCACCCGGACTAGCCTCAACGAGCAGTACTTC.

This clonotype was seen at least ten times. The rearrangement uses TRBV20-1 and TRBJ2-2; D is undetermined. This CDR3 is 12 amino acids long. V was pared by 4 bases and J by 3 bases, with 6 bases between. The germline V gene encodes CDR1 DFQATT and CDR2 SNEGSKA (reference sequence). The CDR3 region is CSATEYTGELFF. The CDR3 bases are TGCAGTGCTACGGAGTACACCGGGGAGCTGTTTTTT.

In its sample, this clonotype was seen many times. The chain recombines TRBV18 with TRBJ2-3; possibly TRBD2 for D (6 bases). The CDR3 is 15 residues long. The germline V gene encodes CDR1 KGHSH and CDR2 LQKENI. Trimming took off 1 base at V and 3 bases at J, with 11 bases between the two ends. The chain's CDR3 is CASSPQRERTDTQYF. The CDR3 coding sequence is TGTGCCAGCTCACCACAACGGGAGAGGACAGATACGCAGTATTTT.

This clonotype appeared a few times. This rearrangement joins TRBV6-5 to TRBJ2-5, with 7 bases matching TRBD2. The CDR3 has 17 amino acids. With V trimmed by 5 bases and J by 1 base, 13 bases remained unmatched. Germline V gene sequence: CDR1 MNHEY, CDR2 SVGAGI. The CDR3 here is CASSIRTGASGQETQYF. CDR3 nucleotides: TGTGCCAGCAGTATACGGACTGGGGCTAGCGGCCAAGAGACCCAGTACTTC.

The table lists this clonotype with a few counts. The chain employs TRBV6-1 and TRBJ1-5; D may be TRBD1 (5 bases). Germline V CDR1 and CDR2: MNHNS, SASEGT. The V and J ends lost 6 bases and 6 bases respectively, with 15 bases between them. The CDR3 totals 14 residues. CDR3 nucleotides: TGTGCCAGCAGGATTGGGGGAGCGGGTCAGCCCCAGCATTTT. As protein: CASRIGGAGQPQHF.

The V and J genes are TRBV20-1 and TRBJ1-6; maybe TRBD1 (5 bases). Germline CDR1 reads DFQATT; CDR2 reads SNEGSKA (reference sequence). The CDR3 is made up of 14 amino acids. With 5 bases removed from V and 9 bases from J, the gap between germline ends came to 17 bases. CDR3 DNA sequence: TGCAGTGCTCCGGGACTACTCAGCAGTTCACCCCTCCACTTT. Translated: CSAPGLLSSSPLHF.

At least ten counts were recorded for this clonotype. V usage is TRBV4-1 and J usage is TRBJ2-7; D is uncertain. CDR3 length equals 13 residues. Germline assignment: CDR1 MGHRA and CDR2 YSYEKL. V lost 1 base to trimming and J lost 6 bases, with 10 bases between them. CDR3 residues: CASSQVKGSEQYF. Here the CDR3 DNA reads TGCGCCAGCAGCCAAGTCAAGGGTAGCGAGCAGTACTTC.

This clonotype was recorded many times. V is TRBV5-1 and J is TRBJ2-5; TRBD1 aligns across 8 bases. This CDR3 has 15 residues. V lost 1 base, J lost 5 bases, and 7 bases stayed unmatched. The V gene's germline CDR1 is SGHRS and CDR2 YFSETQ. CDR3 in DNA: TGCGCCAGCAGCTTGAACGTACAGGGGGGCGAGACCCAGTACTTC. Residues: CASSLNVQGGETQYF.

In its sample, this clonotype was seen a few times. V gene TRBV6-2 or TRBV6-3 combines with J gene TRBJ1-5, with no clear D. Trimming took 6 bases from V and 4 from J, leaving 13 bases between them. The length of the CDR3 is 14 residues. CDR1 MNHEY and CDR2 SVGEGT come from the germline V gene. The CDR3 coding sequence is TGTGCCAGCAGAAACAACGTCGTGAATCAGCCCCAGCATTTT. It translates to CASRNNVVNQPQHF.

V usage is TRBV7-9 and J usage is TRBJ2-7; weak D call: TRBD2 (5 bases). Trimming took 1 base from V and 0 from J, leaving 16 bases between them. Germline V gene sequence: CDR1 SEHNR, CDR2 FQNEAQ (reference sequence). The CDR3 runs to 17 residues. CDR3 protein: CASSLELVGDSSYEQYF. The CDR3 DNA reads TGTGCCAGCAGCTTAGAGTTGGTGGGAGATAGCTCCTACGAGCAGTACTTC.

The chain uses TRBV12-3 or TRBV12-4 and TRBJ2-1; TRBD2 aligns across 7 bases. J gave up 8 bases and V 3 bases, and 16 bases lay outside the gene matches. CDR3 size: 17 residues. CDR3: CASSFPPGRDGRDEQFF. The CDR3 coding sequence is TGTGCCAGCAGTTTTCCCCCGGGGAGGGACGGTCGGGATGAGCAGTTCTTC.

This clonotype showed up many times. The chain couples TRBV12-3 or TRBV12-4 to TRBJ2-7; the D gene is possibly TRBD1 (5 bases). The length of the CDR3 is 13 residues. V lost 8 bases to trimming and J lost 2 bases, with 13 bases between them. The CDR3 protein is CASRVAGTYEQYF. The CDR3 bases are TGTGCCAGCCGGGTGGCAGGGACCTACGAGCAGTACTTC.

The chain employs TRBV3-1 and TRBJ2-7, with D perhaps TRBD1 (10 bases). Per the germline V gene, CDR1 is LGHDT and CDR2 is YNNKEL (reference sequence). The CDR3 covers 18 residues. The CDR3 region is CTICSGTGVAGGVHEQYF. CDR3 DNA sequence: TGTACCATCTGTTCGGGGACAGGGGTTGCGGGAGGGGTCCACGAGCAGTACTTC.

The chain links TRBV4-2 to TRBJ2-3; TRBD2 is a possible D gene (5 bases). Germline loops: CDR1 LGHNA, CDR2 YNFKEQ. Trimming took off 2 bases at V and 14 bases at J, with 23 bases between the two ends. CDR3 length equals 15 residues. CDR3 DNA: TGTGCCAGCAGCCAAAGCCCCACCGGGATCCTAGGTTCGTATTTT. Encoded protein: CASSQSPTGILGSYF.

The chain recombines TRBV4-3 with TRBJ2-7, with TRBD2 matching over 10 bases. Germline CDR1 reads LGHNA; CDR2 reads YSLEER. V trimming: 0 bases; J trimming: 1 base; junction bases outside the gene matches: 3. The length of the CDR3 is 16 residues. The CDR3 DNA is TGCGCCAGCAGCCAAGATCTAGCGGGAGTTTCCTACGAGCAGTACTTC. Translation gives CASSQDLAGVSYEQYF.

The chain links TRBV5-1 to TRBJ2-7, with TRBD1 as a possible D gene (6 bases). V gave up 0 bases and J gave up 2 bases, with 12 bases separating them. The CDR3 has 15 amino acids. Germline CDR1 is SGHRS and CDR2 is YFSETQ. The CDR3 here is CASSLGAGAAYEQYF. The CDR3, as DNA: TGCGCCAGCAGCTTGGGTGCAGGGGCAGCCTACGAGCAGTACTTC. Based on the CDR3 plus reference TRBV5-1 and TRBJ2-7, the full variable domain is KAGVTQTPRYLIKTRGQQVTLSCSPISGHRSVSWYQQTPGQGLQFLFEYFSETQRNKGNFPGRFSGRQFSNSRSEMNVSTLELGDSALYLCASSLGAGAAYEQYFGPGTRLTVT.

This clonotype occurred a few times. The rearrangement joins TRBV7-6 to TRBJ2-1; 7 nucleotides match TRBD2. CDR3 size: 17 residues. J gave up 5 bases and V 2 bases, and 12 bases lay outside the gene matches. Germline V CDR1 and CDR2: SGHVS, FNYEAQ. The chain's CDR3 is CASSLKVGTTPNNEQFF. CDR3 nucleotide sequence: TGTGCCAGCAGCTTAAAGGTTGGGACTACCCCAAACAATGAGCAGTTCTTC.

This clonotype was detected only a few times. This may arise from a read error, as a much more abundant clone is one base away. The rearrangement joins TRBV2 to TRBJ2-3, with 12 bases that match TRBD2. This CDR3 contains 18 residues. Germline V lookup: CDR1 SNHLY, CDR2 FYNNEI. CDR3 protein: CTSSPLAGGTAGTDTQYF. As DNA, the CDR3 is TGTACCAGCAGTCCCCTAGCGGGGGGGACCGCTGGCACAGATACGCAGTATTTT.